Following are 31 T cell receptor beta chains from one sample sequenced in a study of T cell repertoires in cytomegalovirus infection. Their cognate antigens are unknown. TCRdb ran MiXCR on the reads and lists one entry per CDR3 protein. The data show about 770,000 distinct CDR3 sequences, roughly 28% seen once. The sample here was cultured CD8+ T cells from PBMCs, taken from culture after CMV antigen stimulation. These receptors came from a human donor in good health (CMV status not recorded). Some clones in this sample may be carry-over from other donors' samples.

The J gene is TRBJ2-3, the V gene TRBV27; D may correspond to TRBD1 or TRBD2 (6 bases each). This CDR3 is 15 amino acids long. The germline CDR1 and CDR2 sequences are MNHEY and SMNVEV (reference sequence). V was trimmed by 8 bases and J by 5 bases, leaving 20 bases between them. The CDR3 DNA reads as TGTGCCAGCTTTAAAGGGGGGCAAGCGGAAGATACGCAGTATTTT. It codes for CASFKGGQAEDTQYF.

This clonotype was found many times. V and J are TRBV6-2 or TRBV6-3 and TRBJ1-1, with D unresolved. Germline V lookup: CDR1 MNHEY, CDR2 SVGEGT. The CDR3 runs 17 residues. Trimming removed 0 bases from V and 0 bases from J, with 14 bases in between. This CDR3 is CASSYSSLGSMNTEAFF. In nucleotides, the CDR3 is TGTGCCAGCAGTTACTCGTCCTTGGGCAGCATGAACACTGAAGCTTTCTTT.

This clonotype was detected many times. The chain carries TRBV7-2 and TRBJ2-2; unclear D gene. Germline V gene sequence: CDR1 SGHTA, CDR2 FQGNSA. There are 11 residues in the CDR3. V gave up 5 bases and J gave up 8 bases, with 6 bases separating them. The CDR3 here is CASSVRGELFF. The CDR3 DNA reads as TGTGCCAGCAGCGTAAGGGGGGAGCTGTTTTTT.

The V call is TRBV23-1, the J call TRBJ1-3; no firm D call. TRBV23-1 is reported as an ORF; its role is uncertain. The germline V and J ends were trimmed by 1 base and 0 bases, with 16 bases remaining between them. The length of the CDR3 is 18 residues. CDR3 DNA sequence: TGCGCCAGCAGTCAATACCCCGACCCGGACTCCTCTGGAAACACCATATATTTT. Its translation is CASSQYPDPDSSGNTIYF.

For the CDR3, the DNA is TGTGCCAGCGCTTCCCCCAGCCTGAACACTGAAGCTTTCTTT. Translating it yields CASASPSLNTEAFF. This sequence joins TRBV7-6 and TRBJ1-1, with D unclear. This CDR3 contains 14 residues. Germline CDR1 SGHVS, CDR2 FNYEAQ. The V gene lost 8 bases and the J gene lost 0 bases, with 13 bases spanning the gap.

This clonotype was observed many times. V gene TRBV7-2 combines with J gene TRBJ1-1; no firm D call. CDR1 is SGHTA, CDR2 FQGNSA, per germline. V was trimmed by 0 bases and J by 5 bases, leaving 7 bases between them. This CDR3 is built from 13 residues. The CDR3 protein is CASSLAEGTEAFF. In DNA, the CDR3 is TGTGCCAGCAGCTTAGCGGAGGGAACTGAAGCTTTCTTT.

This clonotype has only a few counts. The chain is built from TRBV19 and TRBJ2-1, with 10 positions matching TRBD2. J lost 1 base, V lost 0 bases, and 6 bases had no gene match. Looked up from germline, CDR1 is LNHDA and CDR2 is SQIVND (reference sequence). The CDR3 contains 18 residues. Here the CDR3 reads CASSIDQRGLASYNEQFF. The CDR3 DNA is TGTGCCAGTAGTATAGATCAGAGGGGACTAGCGTCCTACAATGAGCAGTTCTTC.

This clonotype was recorded a few times. The gene calls are TRBV19 and TRBJ2-2; perhaps TRBD2 as D (5 bases). This CDR3 has 13 residues. The germline CDR1 and CDR2 sequences are LNHDA and SQIVND (reference sequence). V lost 4 bases and J 7 bases, leaving 10 bases between the germline ends. CDR3 residues: CASSTYGIGELFF. The CDR3 region has the DNA TGTGCCAGTAGTACTTACGGGATCGGGGAGCTGTTTTTT.

The table lists this clonotype with a few counts. The chain couples TRBV7-2 to TRBJ1-5; TRBD1 matches at 7 bases. This CDR3 comprises 17 residues. V was clipped by 3 bases and J by 2 bases; unmatched bases: 10. Germline-derived CDR1 and CDR2 are SGHTA and FQGNSA. The chain's CDR3 is CASSFQGVMVGNQPQHF. The CDR3 bases are TGTGCCAGCAGCTTCCAGGGGGTAATGGTAGGCAATCAGCCCCAGCATTTT.

In nucleotides, the CDR3 is TGTGCCAGCATCCCCGGGGGTTACAATGAGCAGTTCTTC. Its protein is CASIPGGYNEQFF. The chain links TRBV7-6 to TRBJ2-1; weak D call: TRBD2 (6 bases). Deletions cut 7 bases from V and 4 bases from J, with 11 bases between. The CDR3 contains 13 residues. Germline CDR1 reads SGHVS; CDR2 reads FNYEAQ.

The chain combines TRBV6-2 or TRBV6-3 with TRBJ1-1; the match to TRBD1 covers 11 bases. Germline V gene lookup returns CDR1 MNHEY and CDR2 SVGEGT. CDR3 length equals 16 residues. V was clipped by 4 bases and J by 4 bases; unmatched bases: 8. This chain's CDR3 is CASSWTGGASPTEAFF. The CDR3 nucleotides read TGTGCCAGCAGTTGGACAGGGGGCGCTTCTCCCACTGAAGCTTTCTTT.

This clonotype has more than one count but fewer than ten. The CDR3 sequence: CASSPYGTLETQYF. CDR3 nucleotide sequence: TGTGCCAGCAGCCCCTATGGGACGTTGGAGACCCAGTACTTC. The chain couples TRBV12-3 or TRBV12-4 to TRBJ2-5; D could derive from TRBD1 or TRBD2 (5 bases each). This CDR3 spans 14 amino acids. The V and J ends lost 6 bases and 5 bases respectively, with 16 bases between them.

The gene calls are TRBV2 and TRBJ1-5, with TRBD1 matching 7 bases. From germline, CDR1 is SNHLY and CDR2 FYNNEI. The CDR3 length is 16 residues. Trimming took 4 bases from V and 0 from J; bases not matched to a gene: 6. This chain's CDR3 is CASSGRRDSSNQPQHF. CDR3 in DNA: TGTGCCAGCAGTGGACGCCGGGACAGTAGCAATCAGCCCCAGCATTTT. Using reference TRBV2 and TRBJ1-5 for the parts outside the CDR3, the full variable domain is EPEVTQTPSHQVTQMGQEVILRCVPISNHLYFYWYRQILGQKVEFLVSFYNNEISEKSEIFDDQFSVERPDGSNFTLKIRSTKLEDSAMYFCASSGRRDSSNQPQHFGDGTRLSIL.

This clonotype was found a few times. This chain joins TRBV5-6 and TRBJ1-1; perhaps TRBD1 as D (5 bases). The length of the CDR3 is 14 residues. CDR1 is SGHDT and CDR2 is YYEEEE in the germline V gene. The V end lost 5 bases, the J end lost 1 base, and 12 bases lay between the germline ends. CDR3 sequence reads: CASRPQGSNTEAFF. CDR3 bases: TGTGCCAGCAGGCCGCAGGGTTCGAACACTGAAGCTTTCTTT.

This clonotype was detected once. This sequence joins TRBV19 and TRBJ1-1, with D perhaps matching TRBD1 (5 bases). CDR1 LNHDA and CDR2 SQIVND come from the germline V gene (reference sequence). The V gene lost 7 bases and the J gene lost 4 bases, with 13 bases spanning the gap. The CDR3 consists of 13 residues. The CDR3 DNA reads TGTGCCAGTATGTTATCGGGGGGCACTGAAGCTTTCTTT. Residues: CASMLSGGTEAFF.

The chain carries TRBV6-1 and TRBJ1-5; TRBD1 is a possible D gene (6 bases). Germline CDR1 is MNHNS and CDR2 is SASEGT. The CDR3 totals 14 residues. Trimming took off 10 bases at V and 0 bases at J, with 13 bases between the two ends. CDR3 in DNA: TGTGCCACAGGGGAGGACTATAGCAATCAGCCCCAGCATTTT. This sequence encodes CATGEDYSNQPQHF.

The chain employs TRBV7-9 and TRBJ1-2, with TRBD1 identical over 10 bases. The V and J ends lost 5 bases and 6 bases, in that order; junction bases with no gene match: 6. Germline loops: CDR1 SEHNR, CDR2 FQNEAQ (reference sequence). CDR3 length: 14 residues. The CDR3 spells CASSRDRGQNGYTF. The CDR3 DNA sequence: TGTGCCAGCAGCCGGGACAGGGGACAAAATGGCTACACCTTC.

This clonotype was detected ten times or more. The V and J genes are TRBV7-8 and TRBJ1-5; 7 nucleotides align to TRBD1. J gave up 5 bases and V 1 base, and 5 bases lay outside the gene matches. The length of the CDR3 is 15 residues. Germline V gene data show CDR1 as SGHVS and CDR2 as FQNEAQ. The CDR3 spells CASSLGQGEYQPQHF. The CDR3 coding sequence is TGTGCCAGCAGCTTAGGCCAGGGGGAATATCAGCCCCAGCATTTT.

This chain connects TRBV12-3 or TRBV12-4 to TRBJ1-3; D remains unclear. The CDR3 has 15 amino acids. The V end lost 2 bases, the J end lost 1 base, and 9 bases lay between the germline ends. The chain's CDR3 is CASSLLGISGNTIYF. As DNA, the CDR3 is TGTGCCAGCAGTTTACTGGGGATATCTGGAAACACCATATATTTT.

This sequence joins TRBV2 and TRBJ2-5; 11 bases agree with TRBD2. Germline-derived CDR1 and CDR2 are SNHLY and FYNNEI. V was clipped by 8 bases and J by 5 bases; unmatched bases: 19. This CDR3 is 18 amino acids long. The CDR3 spells CASGGLTSGGSSSETQYF. The CDR3 DNA sequence: TGTGCCAGCGGTGGCTTAACTAGCGGGGGAAGTTCATCGGAGACCCAGTACTTC.

In regard to this clonotype: It is likely a read error, because the conserved phenylalanine at the end of the CDR3 is missing. The rearrangement uses TRBV12-3 or TRBV12-4 and TRBJ2-5, with TRBD2 identical over 9 bases. The V segment lost 3 bases and the J segment 5 bases; nucleotides outside the gene matches: 13. The CDR3 length is 17 residues. CDR3 coding DNA: TGTGCCAGCAGTTTTGTAGCGGGGGACCGAGCCAGGGAGACCCAGTACCTC. Translated, it gives CASSFVAGDRARETQYL.

The chain carries TRBV12-3 or TRBV12-4 and TRBJ2-3, with D perhaps TRBD2 (5 bases). The V and J ends lost 3 bases and 7 bases respectively, with 14 bases between them. This CDR3 contains 14 residues. This CDR3 reads CASSLNPGSNTQYF. Written as DNA, the CDR3 is TGTGCCAGCAGTTTGAATCCGGGGTCGAATACGCAGTATTTT.

This clonotype has ten or more counts. This sequence joins TRBV7-8 and TRBJ2-5; D is ambiguous. Germline lookup yields CDR1 SGHVS and CDR2 FQNEAQ. CDR3 size: 14 residues. Deletions cut 2 bases from V and 2 bases from J, with 9 bases between. CDR3 nucleotide sequence: TGTGCCAGCAGCTTATTCGCAGGACAAGAGACCCAGTACTTC. Encoded protein: CASSLFAGQETQYF.

The chain couples TRBV27 to TRBJ2-7, with D possibly being TRBD1 (6 bases). Trimming cost V 4 bases and J 4 bases, with 20 bases left between them. CDR1 and CDR2 from the germline V gene are MNHEY and SMNVEV (reference sequence). The CDR3 runs 16 residues. CDR3 protein: CASSSQGAGVTYEQYF. CDR3 DNA: TGTGCCAGCAGTTCACAGGGTGCAGGGGTCACGTACGAGCAGTACTTC.

The table lists this clonotype with a few counts. The CDR3 DNA reads TGTGCCAGCAGCCAAGAGGGACCCCCATTCGCTCTCTCCGCTGGGGCCAACGTCCTGACTTTC. Residues: CASSQEGPPFALSAGANVLTF. The chain couples TRBV14 to TRBJ2-6, with D tentatively TRBD1 or TRBD2 (5 bases each). The CDR3 runs to 21 residues. Trimming pared 0 bases from V and 2 bases from J, leaving 23 bases between. Germline V gene sequence: CDR1 SGHDN, CDR2 FVKESK.

This clonotype was seen a few times. The chain recombines TRBV6-6 with TRBJ2-1, with a weak D call TRBD1 (6 bases). CDR3 size: 17 residues. Germline V gene data show CDR1 as MNHNY and CDR2 as SVGAGI (reference sequence). Trimming shortened V by 5 bases and J by 2 bases, and 19 bases separated the two germline ends. The CDR3 region has the DNA TGTGCCAGCAGTGAAAGGGCAGGGGCACTTACCTACAATGAGCAGTTCTTC. This encodes CASSERAGALTYNEQFF.

The V call is TRBV7-3, the J call TRBJ2-5; 9 bases map to TRBD2. The CDR3 runs to 15 residues. Trimming cost V 5 bases and J 4 bases; bases outside gene matches: 8. Germline V lookup: CDR1 SGHTA, CDR2 FQGTGA. CDR3 in DNA: TGTGCCAGCAGCCTCCCGGGACTAGCTTTAGAGACCCAGTACTTC. This sequence encodes CASSLPGLALETQYF.

The table lists this clonotype with many counts. The chain carries TRBV7-2 and TRBJ1-4; D is undetermined. The germline V and J ends were trimmed by 1 base and 6 bases, with 15 bases remaining between them. Germline CDR1 SGHTA, CDR2 FQGNSA. The CDR3 extends over 16 amino acids. In DNA form, the CDR3 reads TGTGCCAGCAGCTTAGGTCTATTTGAGGGAGATGAAAAACTGTTTTTT. Protein sequence: CASSLGLFEGDEKLFF.

The sample holds a few counts of this clonotype. The chain combines TRBV6-6 with TRBJ2-7, with D unresolved. Trimming shortened V by 5 bases and J by 2 bases, and 4 bases separated the two germline ends. From germline, CDR1 is MNHNY and CDR2 SVGAGI (reference sequence). This CDR3 is built from 11 residues. In nucleotides, the CDR3 is TGTGCCAGCAGTGATCCCTACGAGCAGTACTTC. Amino acids: CASSDPYEQYF.

The rearrangement uses TRBV5-6 and TRBJ2-7, with TRBD1 identical over 8 bases. V shed 4 bases, J shed 0 bases, and the junction held 3 bases outside the gene matches. Germline V gives CDR1 SGHDT, CDR2 YYEEEE. CDR3 length: 14 amino acids. The CDR3 coding sequence is TGTGCCAGCAGCGGACAGGGTGGCTCCTACGAGCAGTACGTC. It yields the protein CASSGQGGSYEQYV.

This clonotype was recorded at least ten times. The gene calls are TRBV7-2 and TRBJ1-2, with 8 nucleotides matching TRBD1. The CDR3 totals 16 residues. Germline lookup yields CDR1 SGHTA and CDR2 FQGNSA. The V and J ends lost 1 base and 4 bases, in that order; junction bases with no gene match: 8. The CDR3 protein is CASSLEWTGNPYGYTF. CDR3 coding DNA: TGTGCCAGCAGCTTAGAATGGACAGGGAACCCCTATGGCTACACCTTC.